Reported below is one TCR beta chain. The sample is drawn from a study of blood T cell repertoires in COVID-19. TCRdb keeps only in-frame clones here, not all; method: immunoSEQ multiplex PCR. This sample has a few hundred thousand clones; about 81% occur once, and the top ten carry about a tenth. Sequenced input: PBMCs or T cells enriched from blood (not recorded which). This TCR derives from a middle-aged man who had recovered from COVID-19.

CDR3 amino acids: CATQSRGTLDYGYTF. As DNA, the CDR3 is TGTGCCACTCAATCCAGGGGGACCCTTGACTATGGCTACACCTTC. This chain links TRBV19 with TRBJ1-2; 7 bases line up with TRBD1. The CDR3 is made up of 15 amino acids. With V trimmed by 10 bases and J by 3 bases, 14 bases remained unmatched. Per germline, CDR1 LNHDA and CDR2 SQIVND (reference sequence).